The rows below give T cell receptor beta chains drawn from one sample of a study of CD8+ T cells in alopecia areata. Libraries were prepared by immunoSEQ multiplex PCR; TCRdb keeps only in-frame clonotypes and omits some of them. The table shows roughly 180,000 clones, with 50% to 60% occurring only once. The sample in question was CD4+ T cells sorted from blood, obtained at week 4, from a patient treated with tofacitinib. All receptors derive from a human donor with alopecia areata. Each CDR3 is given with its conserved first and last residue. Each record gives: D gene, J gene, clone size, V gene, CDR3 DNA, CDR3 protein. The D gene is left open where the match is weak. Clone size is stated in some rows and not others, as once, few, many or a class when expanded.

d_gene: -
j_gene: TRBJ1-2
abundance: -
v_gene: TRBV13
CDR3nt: TGTGCCAGCAGCGATGGGGACTCTTGGCCCCCTGGCTACACCTTC
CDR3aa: CASSDGDSWPPGYTF

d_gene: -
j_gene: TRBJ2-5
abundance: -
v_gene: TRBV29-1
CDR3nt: TGCAGCGTTGCTAAGAATCGGGAGACCCAGTACTTC
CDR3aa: CSVAKNRETQYF

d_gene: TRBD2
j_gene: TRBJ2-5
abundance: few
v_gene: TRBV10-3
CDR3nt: TGTGCCATCAGTGGGACTAGCGTAGAGACCCAGTACTTC
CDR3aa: CAISGTSVETQYF

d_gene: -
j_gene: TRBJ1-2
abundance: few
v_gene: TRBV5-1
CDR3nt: TGCGCCAGCAGCTTGGACGAGCAAAACTATGGCTACACCTTC
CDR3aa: CASSLDEQNYGYTF

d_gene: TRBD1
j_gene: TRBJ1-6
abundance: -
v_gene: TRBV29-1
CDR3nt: TGCAGCGTCTCTTTCCGGACAGGGGATTCACCCCTCCACTTT
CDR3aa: CSVSFRTGDSPLHF

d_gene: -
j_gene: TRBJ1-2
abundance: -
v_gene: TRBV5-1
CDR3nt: TGCGCCAGCAGCTTAGGAGACCCCTATGGCTACACCTTC
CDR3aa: CASSLGDPYGYTF

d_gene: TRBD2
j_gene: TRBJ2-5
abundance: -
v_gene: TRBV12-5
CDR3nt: TGTGCTAGTGGTGAGACTAGCGGGGGACAAGAGACCCAGTACTTC
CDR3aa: CASGETSGGQETQYF

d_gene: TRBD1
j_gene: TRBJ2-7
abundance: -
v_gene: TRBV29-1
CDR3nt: TGCAGCGTTATTCTCTGGGACAGGAGTAGGAACGAGCAGTACTTC
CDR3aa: CSVILWDRSRNEQYF

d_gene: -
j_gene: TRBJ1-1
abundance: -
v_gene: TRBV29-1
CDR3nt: TGCAGCGTTGTAAAGGACAGCGGTTCTTTCTTT
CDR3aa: CSVVKDSGSFF

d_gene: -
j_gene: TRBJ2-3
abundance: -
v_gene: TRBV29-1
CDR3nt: TGCAGCCTGAACGGGGAGATCGGCACAGATACGCAGTATTTT
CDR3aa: CSLNGEIGTDTQYF

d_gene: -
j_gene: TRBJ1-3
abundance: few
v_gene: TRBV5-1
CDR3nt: TGCGCCAGCAGCTTGGAGGCCAGGGGTTCTGGAAACACCATATATTTT
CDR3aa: CASSLEARGSGNTIYF

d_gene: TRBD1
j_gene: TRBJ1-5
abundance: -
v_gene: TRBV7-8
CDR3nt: TGTGCCAGCAGCTCCCGACGGGGACAGGGGAGTGCGCCCCAGCATTTT
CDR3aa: CASSSRRGQGSAPQHF

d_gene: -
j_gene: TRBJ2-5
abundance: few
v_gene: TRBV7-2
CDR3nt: TGTGCCAGCAGCTTAGTTCGGGGCCCGCAAGAGACCCAGTACTTC
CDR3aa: CASSLVRGPQETQYF

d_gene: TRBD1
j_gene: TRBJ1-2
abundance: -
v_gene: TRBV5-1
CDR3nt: TGCGCCAGCAGCTTGGATGCAGGGGGCGCTCCAACCGACTATGGCTACACCTTC
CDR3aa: CASSLDAGGAPTDYGYTF

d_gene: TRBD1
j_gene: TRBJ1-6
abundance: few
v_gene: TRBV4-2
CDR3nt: TGTGCCAGCAGCCAAGATCGGGTGACAGGGGGAAATTCACCCCTCCACTTT
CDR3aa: CASSQDRVTGGNSPLHF

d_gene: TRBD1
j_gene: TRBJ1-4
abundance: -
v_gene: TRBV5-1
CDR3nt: TGCGCCAGCAGTCGCCCCGACAGGGGGAATGAAAAACTGTTTTTT
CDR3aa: CASSRPDRGNEKLFF

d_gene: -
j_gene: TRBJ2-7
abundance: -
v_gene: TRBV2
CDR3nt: TGTGCCAGCAGTGAGTTGGGGGGACAGTTCTGCTTC
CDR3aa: CASSELGGQFCF

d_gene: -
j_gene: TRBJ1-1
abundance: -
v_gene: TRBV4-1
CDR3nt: TGCGCCAGCAGCCAAGGTACTCGAGGGGGACATGGAGCTTTCTTT
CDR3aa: CASSQGTRGGHGAFF

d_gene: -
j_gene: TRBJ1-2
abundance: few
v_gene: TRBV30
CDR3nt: TGTGCCTGGAGTGCGGTTCCGGGGGGCTACACCTTC
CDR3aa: CAWSAVPGGYTF

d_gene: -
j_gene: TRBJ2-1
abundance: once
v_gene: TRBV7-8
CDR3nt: TGTGCCAGCAGCTTCGAATTCAGCTCCTACAATGAGCAGTTCTTC
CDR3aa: CASSFEFSSYNEQFF

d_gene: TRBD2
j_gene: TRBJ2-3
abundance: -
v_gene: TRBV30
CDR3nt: TGTGCCTGGACGCCGGGACTAGCGTTCACAGATACGCAGTATTTT
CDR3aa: CAWTPGLAFTDTQYF

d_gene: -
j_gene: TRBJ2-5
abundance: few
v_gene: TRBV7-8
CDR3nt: TGTGCCAGCAGCTTAGTTCTATTCCAAGAGACCCAGTACTTC
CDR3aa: CASSLVLFQETQYF

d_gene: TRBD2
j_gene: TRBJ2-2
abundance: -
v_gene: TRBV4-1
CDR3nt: TGCGCCAGCAGCCAACAGAGCGGGGGGGCGATTCCCGGGGAGCTGTTTTTT
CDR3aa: CASSQQSGGAIPGELFF

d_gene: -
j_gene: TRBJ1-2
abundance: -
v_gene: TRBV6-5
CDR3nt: TGTGCCAGCAGCACAGGGAGGGACCTTGGCTACACCTTC
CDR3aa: CASSTGRDLGYTF

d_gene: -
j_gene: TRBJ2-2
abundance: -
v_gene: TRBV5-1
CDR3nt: TGCGCCAGCAGCTTGGATGGGGCCGTCGGGGAGCTGTTTTTT
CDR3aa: CASSLDGAVGELFF

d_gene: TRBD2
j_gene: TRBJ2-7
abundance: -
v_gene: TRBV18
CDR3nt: TGTGCCAGCTCTCTGGCCGCGGGGGGTTCCTACGAGCAGTACTTC
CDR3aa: CASSLAAGGSYEQYF

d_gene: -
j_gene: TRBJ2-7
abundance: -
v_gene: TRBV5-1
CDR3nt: TGCGCCAGCAGACTGGACGACTCCTACGAGCAGTACTTC
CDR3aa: CASRLDDSYEQYF

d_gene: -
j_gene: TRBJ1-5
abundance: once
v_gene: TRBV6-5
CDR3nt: TGTGCCAGCAGTTCCCTTAAGGGACCCGGCAATCAGCCCCAGCATTTT
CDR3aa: CASSSLKGPGNQPQHF

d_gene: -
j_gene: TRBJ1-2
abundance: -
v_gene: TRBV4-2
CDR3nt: TGTGCCAGCAGCCACCCCACCGGGACTGGCAACTATGGCTACACCTTC
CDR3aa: CASSHPTGTGNYGYTF

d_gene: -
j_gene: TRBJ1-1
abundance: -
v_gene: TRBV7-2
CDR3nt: TGTGCCAGCAGCTTAGCTTCCGTGAACACTGAAGCTTTCTTT
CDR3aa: CASSLASVNTEAFF

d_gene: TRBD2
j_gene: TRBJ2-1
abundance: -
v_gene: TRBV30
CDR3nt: TGTGCCTGGAGGTCCCGGGGGGGGCGCTCCTACAATGAGCAGTTCTTC
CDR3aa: CAWRSRGGRSYNEQFF

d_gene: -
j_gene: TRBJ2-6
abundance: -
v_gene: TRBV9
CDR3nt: TGTGCCAGCACGACTGGGGCCAACGTCCTGACTTTC
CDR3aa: CASTTGANVLTF

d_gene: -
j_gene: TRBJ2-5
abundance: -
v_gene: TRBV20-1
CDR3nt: TGCAGTGCCCGGATTAGAGAGACCCAGTACTTC
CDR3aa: CSARIRETQYF

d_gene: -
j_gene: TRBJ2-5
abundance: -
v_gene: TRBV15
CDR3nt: TGTGCCACCAGCAGAGATCAGAGAGAGACCCAGTACTTC
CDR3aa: CATSRDQRETQYF